What follows are 18 T cell receptor beta chains derived from one specimen sequenced in a study of early T cells in non-severe SARS-CoV-2 infection. TCRdb called the 5' RACE reads again in MiXCR, with one record for every CDR3 protein. Altogether about 22,000 distinct CDR3 sequences are present, more than 3.5% being singletons, with the ten largest covering more than 7%. Sequencing input: whole blood. The origin of the receptors is an adult who was a healthcare worker with PCR-confirmed SARS-CoV-2 infection or an uninfected control (not recorded which).

This clonotype was found many times. The J gene is TRBJ2-1, the V gene TRBV7-2; D might be TRBD2 (6 bases). Trimming stripped 1 base from V and 8 bases from J, with 21 bases between. Germline V gene data show CDR1 as SGHTA and CDR2 as FQGNSA. The CDR3 runs to 17 residues. The CDR3 loop reads CASSLEVPGLTADEQFF. CDR3 nucleotide sequence: TGTGCCAGCAGCTTAGAAGTACCGGGACTCACCGCGGATGAGCAGTTCTTC. The full variable domain, rest sourced from reference TRBV7-2 and TRBJ2-1, is GAGVSQSPSNKVTEKGKDVELRCDPISGHTALYWYRQSLGQGLEFLIYFQGNSAPDKSGLPSDRFSAERTGGSVSTLTIQRTQQEDSAVYLCASSLEVPGLTADEQFFGPGTRLTVL.

This clonotype was observed many times. The chain recombines TRBV6-2 or TRBV6-3 with TRBJ2-7; no clear D gene. V lost 2 bases and J 2 bases, leaving 7 bases between the germline ends. CDR3 size: 13 residues. From germline, CDR1 is MNHEY and CDR2 SVGEGT. The CDR3 loop is CASSYLTPYEQYF. CDR3 DNA: TGTGCCAGCAGTTACCTGACACCCTACGAGCAGTACTTC.

This clonotype was recorded many times. The V gene is TRBV3-1, the J gene TRBJ2-1; D unclear. The CDR3 covers 15 residues. Trimming removed 0 bases at V and 0 bases at J, with 6 bases between. CDR1 and CDR2 (germline): LGHDT, YNNKEL (reference sequence). Here the CDR3 reads CASSQDTYSYNEQFF. CDR3 sequence (DNA): TGTGCCAGCAGCCAAGATACATACTCCTACAATGAGCAGTTCTTC.

At least ten counts were recorded for this clonotype. This rearrangement joins TRBV10-2 to TRBJ1-1; unclear D gene. Germline V gene data show CDR1 as WSHSY and CDR2 as SAAADI. This CDR3 has 12 amino acids. Trimming cost V 8 bases and J 2 bases, with 9 bases left between them. The CDR3 nucleotides read TGCGCCAGCCGACCTTCAAACACTGAAGCTTTCTTT. It yields the protein CASRPSNTEAFF.

This clonotype was recorded at least ten times. The genes are TRBV15 and TRBJ2-3; D ambiguous. The ends were cut back, 0 bases at V and 8 bases at J, with 12 bases in the middle. CDR3 length equals 14 residues. The germline CDR1 and CDR2 sequences are LNHNV and YYDKDF (reference sequence). CDR3 DNA: TGTGCCACCAGCAGAGATTCCAAAAAAACTACGCAGTATTTT. Its protein is CATSRDSKKTTQYF.

This clonotype was seen repeatedly, ten times or more. This sequence joins TRBV10-3 and TRBJ2-2; 8 positions agree with TRBD1. Per germline, CDR1 ENHRY and CDR2 SYGVKD. Unmatched junction bases numbered 12, after V lost 6 bases and J lost 0 bases. This CDR3 spans 18 amino acids. CDR3 loop: CAIRRGQDSNANTGELFF. The CDR3 nucleotides read TGTGCCATCAGGAGGGGACAGGACTCAAACGCGAACACCGGGGAGCTGTTTTTT.

The gene calls are TRBV27 and TRBJ2-2; the match to TRBD2 covers 9 bases. CDR3 length: 15 amino acids. Germline assignment: CDR1 MNHEY and CDR2 SMNVEV (reference sequence). V shed 3 bases, J shed 7 bases, and the junction held 6 bases outside the gene matches. CDR3 loop: CASSFGGGAGGELFF. CDR3 nucleotide sequence: TGTGCCAGCAGTTTCGGCGGGGGGGCCGGCGGGGAGCTGTTTTTT.

The sample holds many counts of this clonotype. This rearrangement joins TRBV7-2 to TRBJ2-2; 7 nucleotides match TRBD2. V was pared by 1 base and J by 4 bases, with 6 bases of the junction left unmatched. The CDR3 is 16 residues long. CDR1 is SGHTA and CDR2 is FQGNSA in the germline V gene. CDR3 region: CASSLGRGGSTGELFF. In DNA form, the CDR3 reads TGTGCCAGCAGCTTAGGGCGCGGGGGAAGCACCGGGGAGCTGTTTTTT.

This clonotype came up a few times. The chain has TRBV7-2 and TRBJ1-2; 7 positions agree with TRBD1. After removal of 4 bases from V and 3 bases from J, the junction contained 8 bases not matched to a gene. Germline CDR1 and CDR2: SGHTA and FQGNSA. There are 15 residues in the CDR3. The CDR3 is CASSSNRGEDYGYTF. The CDR3 nucleotides read TGTGCCAGCAGCTCCAACAGGGGAGAGGACTATGGCTACACCTTC.

The table lists this clonotype with many counts. The V gene is TRBV7-9, the J gene TRBJ2-6; 8 nucleotides match TRBD1. The germline gives CDR1 SEHNR, CDR2 FQNEAQ (reference sequence). Losses at the gene ends were 6 bases for V and 0 bases for J; bases not matched to a gene: 10. This CDR3 region has 18 residues. This CDR3 is CASRRTGTGISGANVLTF. CDR3 DNA sequence: TGTGCCAGCAGACGAACCGGGACAGGTATCTCTGGGGCCAACGTCCTGACTTTC.

The chain joins TRBV20-1 to TRBJ1-1; TRBD1 aligns across 7 bases. The CDR3 runs to 12 residues. The junction had 2 bases not matched to a gene; V was cut back by 5 bases and J by 2 bases. CDR1 and CDR2 from the germline V gene are DFQATT and SNEGSKA (reference sequence). The CDR3 protein is CSAGQVNTEAFF. The CDR3 DNA reads as TGCAGTGCTGGACAGGTTAACACTGAAGCTTTCTTT.

The sample holds many counts of this clonotype. The chain uses TRBV28 and TRBJ1-4, with D maybe TRBD1 (6 bases). From germline, CDR1 is MDHEN and CDR2 SYDVKM. This CDR3 contains 12 residues. Trimming pared 6 bases from V and 8 bases from J, leaving 10 bases between. The CDR3 DNA follows: TGTGCCAGCAGCCAGGGGTGGGAAAAACTGTTTTTT. Its protein is CASSQGWEKLFF.

This rearrangement joins TRBV18 to TRBJ1-6, with 7 bases aligning to TRBD1. The V segment lost 3 bases and the J segment 7 bases; nucleotides outside the gene matches: 18. Germline V lookup: CDR1 KGHSH, CDR2 LQKENI. The CDR3 runs 19 residues. For the CDR3, the DNA is TGTGCCAGCTCACCGACACCCCAGACAGGGATCGCCTCCAATTCACCCCTCCACTTT. Amino acids: CASSPTPQTGIASNSPLHF.

This clonotype was seen many times. The rearrangement uses TRBV21-1 and TRBJ2-2; the listed D gene, TRBD1, was not tested against the DNA. TRBV21-1 is shown as a pseudogene. This CDR3 spans 16 amino acids. CDR3 sequence: CASIRRSHGSTGELFF. The CDR3 DNA reads TGTGCCAGCATACGAAGGTCCCACGGCAGCACCGGGGAGCTGTTTTTT.

This clonotype was found many times. The rearrangement joins TRBV28 to TRBJ1-2, with TRBD1 as a possible D gene (5 bases). The CDR3 contains 14 residues. V dropped 5 bases and J dropped 0 bases, with 10 bases sitting between them. Germline CDR1 and CDR2: MDHEN and SYDVKM. CDR3 loop: CASSRGTTNYGYTF. CDR3 DNA sequence: TGTGCCAGCAGTCGAGGGACCACTAACTATGGCTACACCTTC.

This clonotype was counted many times. This chain connects TRBV7-2 to TRBJ2-5; D gene ambiguous. Trimming shortened V by 4 bases and J by 5 bases, and 5 bases separated the two germline ends. This CDR3 is built from 11 residues. The V gene's germline CDR1 is SGHTA and CDR2 FQGNSA. DNA of the CDR3: TGTGCCAGCAGCTCGTCGGAGACCCAGTACTTC. As protein: CASSSSETQYF. Based on the CDR3 plus reference TRBV7-2 and TRBJ2-5, the full variable domain is GAGVSQSPSNKVTEKGKDVELRCDPISGHTALYWYRQSLGQGLEFLIYFQGNSAPDKSGLPSDRFSAERTGGSVSTLTIQRTQQEDSAVYLCASSSSETQYFGPGTRLLVL.

This clonotype was found many times. The chain carries TRBV19 and TRBJ2-4, with D possibly being TRBD2 (6 bases). The ends were cut back, 3 bases at V and 9 bases at J, with 15 bases in the middle. This CDR3 contains 14 residues. CDR1 is LNHDA, CDR2 SQIVND, per germline (reference sequence). DNA of the CDR3: TGTGCCAGTAGTATTGGGGTCCTCGGGAGCATTCAGTACTTC. Residues: CASSIGVLGSIQYF.

This clonotype was recorded a few times. The chain employs TRBV6-2 or TRBV6-3 and TRBJ1-1; no clear D gene. The CDR3 runs 15 residues. Germline V CDR1 and CDR2: MNHEY, SVGEGT. With 0 bases removed from V and 6 bases from J, the gap between germline ends came to 14 bases. In DNA, the CDR3 is TGTGCCAGCAGTTACTCGGATCGCCGGTACGCTGAAGCTTTCTTT. It yields the protein CASSYSDRRYAEAFF.